This TCR beta chain was identified in a study of cytomegalovirus exposure and HLA in healthy donors. The PCR made use of 60 Vbeta and 13 Jbeta primers. TCRdb's table, derived via immunoSEQ multiplex PCR, lists solely in-frame clones and lacks some. The repertoire includes roughly 99,000 clones, 77% of them detected once, and more than 4% sits in the top ten. CDR3 length: 15 amino acids. Germline values: CDR1 SEHNR, CDR2 FQNEAQ (reference sequence). V lost 6 bases and J lost 10; bases outside the gene matches: 10. What was sequenced was PBMCs. This receptor was taken from a male donor in good health and CMV-seronegative. The chain has TRBV7-9 and TRBJ2-1, with 12 bases that match TRBD1. CDR3 DNA sequence: TGTGCCAGCAGGAGGGACGGGACAGGGGGCCGGGAGCAGTTCTTC. As protein: CASRRDGTGGREQFF.